These 4 T cell receptor beta chains were sequenced from one sample in a study of regulatory T cells in long-lasting Graves disease. To make TCR beta libraries, researchers used iRepertoire HTBI primers and Arm-PCR of CDR3 regions. Via MiXCR, TCRdb re-called the multiplex PCR reads, giving one row per CDR3 protein. The data contain some 500,000 distinct CDR3 sequences, 15% to 20% of them singletons. Time point noted: newly diagnosed GD, antithyroid drugs for less than 3 months. TCR sequences were obtained from RNA taken from PBMCs. This same sample was also part of a study on T cells in Graves' hyperthyroidism and ophthalmopathy.

The source was peripheral blood mononuclear cells (PBMCs), collected at new diagnosis, from a patient treated with antithyroid drugs. These receptors came from a woman aged 35-65 years with Graves disease.

V usage is TRBV5-1 and J usage is TRBJ2-2; TRBD1 agrees at 7 bases. Trimming cost V 4 bases and J 0 bases; bases outside gene matches: 12. This CDR3 has 18 residues. The V gene's germline CDR1 is SGHRS and CDR2 YFSETQ. CDR3 sequence (DNA): TGCGCCAGCAGCCAGAGGAGACAGGGACCTACGAACACCGGGGAGCTGTTTTTT. It specifies CASSQRRQGPTNTGELFF.

The sample holds many counts of this clonotype. The genes are TRBV18 and TRBJ1-1; D uncertain. Trimming pared 2 bases from V and 4 bases from J, leaving 11 bases between. Germline V CDR1 and CDR2: KGHSH, LQKENI. CDR3 length: 14 residues. CDR3 sequence reads: CASSPRKEVTEAFF. CDR3 DNA: TGTGCCAGCTCACCAAGGAAGGAGGTCACTGAAGCTTTCTTT.

This clonotype was counted ten times or more. The chain is built from TRBV2 and TRBJ1-1; a weak D match, TRBD1 (5 bases). This CDR3 region has 15 residues. Germline CDR1 is SNHLY and CDR2 is FYNNEI. With 4 bases removed from V and 2 bases from J, the gap between germline ends came to 14 bases. CDR3 protein: CASSVLGTVNTEAFF. For the CDR3, the DNA is TGTGCCAGCAGTGTCCTTGGGACCGTAAACACTGAAGCTTTCTTT. Together with reference TRBV2 and TRBJ1-1, the CDR3 gives the full variable domain: EPEVTQTPSHQVTQMGQEVILRCVPISNHLYFYWYRQILGQKVEFLVSFYNNEISEKSEIFDDQFSVERPDGSNFTLKIRSTKLEDSAMYFCASSVLGTVNTEAFFGQGTRLTVV.

The V call is TRBV11-2, the J call TRBJ1-3; 9 nucleotides match TRBD1. CDR1 and CDR2 (germline): SGHAT, FQNNGV. After removal of 1 base from V and 0 bases from J, the junction contained 1 base not matched to a gene. The CDR3 spans 16 residues. DNA for the CDR3: TGTGCCAGCAGCTTAGGGGGACAGGGCTCTGGAAACACCATATATTTT. Protein sequence: CASSLGGQGSGNTIYF.